This T cell receptor beta chain stems from a study of metastatic and nonmetastatic thyroid tumors. Study as a whole: Comparison of repertoires was carried out across blood and tumor or nodule tissue from malignant and benign thyroid patients. General study findings and limits: Significantly greater TCR beta diversity was reportedly found in malignant thyroid tumors than in benign nodules (in blood and tumor).

Not a single patient had been given any form of treatment at any point before undergoing thyroid surgery. From the PCR reads, TCRdb re-called clones with MiXCR. The table records about 8,000 clones, under 25% of them present only once. The CDR3 runs to 14 residues. V lost 9 bases to trimming and J lost 5 bases, with 20 bases between them. CDR1 and CDR2 (germline): SNHLY, FYNNEI. As to this clone: The antigen remains unidentified.

The chain uses TRBV2 and TRBJ2-7, with D possibly matching TRBD1 (6 bases). The sequence came from a female donor with papillary thyroid cancer or a benign thyroid nodule (not recorded which). Some clones in this sample may be carry-over from other donors' samples. The specimen was tumor tissue. The CDR3 DNA follows: TGTGCCAGTGGTACACAGGGTAAAAGGGACGAGCAGTACTTC. Amino acid sequence: CASGTQGKRDEQYF.